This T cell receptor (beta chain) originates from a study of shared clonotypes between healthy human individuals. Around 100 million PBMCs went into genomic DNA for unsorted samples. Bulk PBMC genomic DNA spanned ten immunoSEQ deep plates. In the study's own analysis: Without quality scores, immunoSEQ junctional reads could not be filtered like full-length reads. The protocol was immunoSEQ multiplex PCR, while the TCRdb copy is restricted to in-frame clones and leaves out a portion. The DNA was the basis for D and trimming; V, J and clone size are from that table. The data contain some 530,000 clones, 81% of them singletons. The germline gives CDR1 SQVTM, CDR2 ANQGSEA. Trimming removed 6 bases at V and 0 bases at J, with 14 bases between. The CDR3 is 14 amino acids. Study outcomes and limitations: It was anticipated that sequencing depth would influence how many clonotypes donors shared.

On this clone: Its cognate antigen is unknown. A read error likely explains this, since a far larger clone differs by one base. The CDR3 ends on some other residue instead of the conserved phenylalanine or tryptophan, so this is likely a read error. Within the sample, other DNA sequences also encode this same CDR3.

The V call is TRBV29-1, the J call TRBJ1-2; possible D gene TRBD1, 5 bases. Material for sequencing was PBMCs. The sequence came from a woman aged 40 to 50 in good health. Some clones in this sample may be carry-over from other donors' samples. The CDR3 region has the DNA TGCAGCGTGCCAAGAGGGGAATCTAACTATGGCTACACCCTC. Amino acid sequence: CSVPRGESNYGYTL.